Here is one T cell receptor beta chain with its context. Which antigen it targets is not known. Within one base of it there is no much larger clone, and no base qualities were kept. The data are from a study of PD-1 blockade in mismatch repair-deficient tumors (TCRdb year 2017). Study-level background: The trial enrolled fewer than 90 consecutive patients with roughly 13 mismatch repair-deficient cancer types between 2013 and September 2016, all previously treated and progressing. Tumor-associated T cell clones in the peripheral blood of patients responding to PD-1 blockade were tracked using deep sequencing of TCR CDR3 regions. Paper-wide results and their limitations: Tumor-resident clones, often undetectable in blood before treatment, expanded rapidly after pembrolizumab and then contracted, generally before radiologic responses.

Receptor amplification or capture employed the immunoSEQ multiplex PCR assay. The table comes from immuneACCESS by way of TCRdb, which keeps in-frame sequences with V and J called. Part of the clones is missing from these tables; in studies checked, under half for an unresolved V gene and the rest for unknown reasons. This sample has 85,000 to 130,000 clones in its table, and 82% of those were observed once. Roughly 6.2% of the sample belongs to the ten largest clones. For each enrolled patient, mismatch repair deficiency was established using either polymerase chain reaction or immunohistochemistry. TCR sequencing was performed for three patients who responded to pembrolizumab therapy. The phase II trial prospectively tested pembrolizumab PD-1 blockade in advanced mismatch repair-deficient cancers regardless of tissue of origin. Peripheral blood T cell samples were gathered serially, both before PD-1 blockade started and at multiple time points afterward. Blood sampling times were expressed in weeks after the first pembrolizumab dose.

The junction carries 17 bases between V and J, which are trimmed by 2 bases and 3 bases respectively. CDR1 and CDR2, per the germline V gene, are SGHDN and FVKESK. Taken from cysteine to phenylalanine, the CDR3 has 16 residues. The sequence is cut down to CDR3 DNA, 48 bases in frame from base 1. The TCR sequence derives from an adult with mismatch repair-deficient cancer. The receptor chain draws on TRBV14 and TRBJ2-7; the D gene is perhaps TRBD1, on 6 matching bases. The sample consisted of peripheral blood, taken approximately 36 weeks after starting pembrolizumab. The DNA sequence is TGTGCCAGCAGCCAAACACAGGGACCTTCTCTCTACGAGCAGTACTTC. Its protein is CASSQTQGPSLYEQYF.